This TCR beta chain was recorded in a study of T cell responses to AZD1222 COVID-19 vaccine. Per the germline V gene, CDR1 is MNHNY and CDR2 is SVGAGI (reference sequence). CDR3 length: 13 residues. V was clipped by 6 bases and J by 4 bases, with 10 bases between them. Profiling relied on immunoSEQ multiplex PCR, and the TCRdb table lists in-frame clones only, not all of them. The sample has fewer than 55,000 clones, roughly 80% seen once. As to this clone: The antigen remains unidentified.

Study-level findings and limits: Regions 160-218 and 743-854 dominated among vaccine-associated CD4 TCRs spanning spike. Unmutated regions of variants are reportedly targeted by nearly half of spike-specific TCRs. A mostly white British donor set with more females was recruited, and clonal diversity was possibly underestimated.

Sequenced material: peripheral blood, taken on day 0 of MenACWY control vaccination. J is TRBJ1-3 and V is TRBV6-6; D unclear. This TCR was sampled from an adult in good health. Here the CDR3 DNA reads TGTGCCAGCAGGGGCGGTTCAGGAAACACCATATATTTT. Residues: CASRGGSGNTIYF.